This T cell receptor (beta chain) was recovered during a study of T cells after yellow fever vaccination. Findings and caveats of the study: A faster peak, day 5 versus 15, was reached by the weaker secondary response.

Comments on this clonotype: Its antigen is still unknown.

TCRdb re-called the 5' RACE reads through MiXCR, storing one row per CDR3 protein. The sample yields some 550,000 distinct CDR3 sequences, roughly a fifth seen once. V shed 3 bases and J shed 0 bases, with 6 bases lying between them. Germline V lookup: CDR1 SQVTM, CDR2 ANQGSEA. This CDR3 region has 12 residues. Sequences were derived from PBMCs, sampled 15 days after the yellow fever booster vaccination. The chain uses TRBV29-1 and TRBJ2-7; no clear D gene. This receptor was identified in a man aged 30 to 39 who received the YFV17D yellow fever vaccine. The CDR3 DNA is TGCAGCGTTGAGCAGAGCTCCTACGAGCAGTACTTC. It specifies CSVEQSSYEQYF.